One T cell receptor (beta chain) is described in this entry. Original analysis: Estimates of nucleated cell counts were drawn from the amplification of reference gene primers. Assay: immunoSEQ multiplex PCR; the TCRdb copy retains only in-frame clones and omits some. V and J calls and clone size follow that table, whereas D and trimming were derived from the DNA. The sample gives under 250,000 clones, 92% of which show up once; 0.82% is in the top ten. This sample was included in a study of blood T cell repertoires in COVID-19. Study-wide context: COVID-19 samples collected from the United States, Italy and Spain covered acute and convalescent phases. The cDNA or gDNA used as material had been derived from T cells, B-cell-depleted T cells, or PBMCs.

Seattle-derived patients entered the study during active infection and were followed longitudinally. The length of the CDR3 is 15 residues. Germline-derived CDR1 and CDR2 are SGDLS and YYNGEE. V trimming: 2 bases; J trimming: 4 bases; junction bases outside the gene matches: 6. The V and J genes are TRBV9 and TRBJ2-3, with TRBD2 identical over 8 bases. The sequenced sample was peripheral blood. The receptor was isolated from a man aged 60-69 years with COVID-19, enrolled during active disease. In DNA, the CDR3 is TGTGCCAGCAGCGTTAGCGGGGCATACCCAGATACGCAGTATTTT. Encoded protein: CASSVSGAYPDTQYF.